This TCR beta chain is drawn from a study of blood T cell repertoires in COVID-19. Across the whole study: Sample material is recorded as cDNA or gDNA derived from T cells, B-cell-depleted T cells, or PBMCs.

Original data processing: It was from reference gene primer amplification that nucleated cell counts were estimated. Clones were sequenced by immunoSEQ multiplex PCR, and TCRdb holds only the in-frame ones, with some missing. V, J and clone size were drawn from that table, and D and trimming were deduced from the DNA. This table has more than 65,000 clones, 83% appearing once. The CDR3 consists of 16 residues. Trimming at V came to 0 bases and at J to 5 bases, leaving 9 bases not matched to a gene. The germline CDR1 and CDR2 sequences are LGHNT and FRNRAP. The receptor was derived from a man aged 25 to 40 with COVID-19, enrolled during active disease. Sequencing used peripheral blood. The V gene is TRBV12-5, the J gene TRBJ1-1, with TRBD1 matching 7 bases. The CDR3 here is CASGLVLDRVRTEAFF. For the CDR3, the DNA is TGTGCTAGTGGTTTGGTTCTCGACAGGGTGAGGACTGAAGCTTTCTTT.